The 11 T cell receptor beta chains reported below all come from one sample, sequenced in a study of response to subunit inactivated influenza vaccine. Each CDR3 protein gets one entry after TCRdb re-called the RT-PCR reads with MiXCR. The sample yields hundreds of thousands of distinct CDR3 sequences, approximately 14% seen once. Material: PBMCs from blood, obtained roughly 13 days after vaccination. The receptors here all came from a man aged 45 to 65 who received an inactivated influenza vaccine.

V gene TRBV7-2 combines with J gene TRBJ1-2; 7 nucleotides line up with TRBD1. The CDR3 sequence is 15 residues long. CDR1 is SGHTA and CDR2 is FQGNSA in the germline V gene. V was clipped by 0 bases and J by 6 bases; unmatched bases: 7. CDR3 coding DNA: TGTGCCAGCAGCTTAGCTTCCGACAGGGTGGATGGCTACACCTTC. As protein: CASSLASDRVDGYTF.

This clonotype appeared many times. This rearrangement joins TRBV7-9 to TRBJ2-4; either TRBD1 or TRBD2 may fit D (5 bases each). V was cut by 5 bases and J by 7 bases, with 24 bases left in between. Germline lookup yields CDR1 SEHNR and CDR2 FQNEAQ (reference sequence). The CDR3 length is 17 residues. This CDR3 is CASSDIPEGREENIQYF. DNA for the CDR3: TGTGCCAGCAGCGACATTCCCGAGGGGCGCGAGGAGAACATTCAGTACTTC.

This chain uses TRBV19 with TRBJ2-5, with D maybe TRBD2 (5 bases). The CDR3 contains 15 residues. Germline V gene sequence: CDR1 LNHDA, CDR2 SQIVND (reference sequence). The V end was cut by 3 bases, the J end by 5 bases, with 16 bases between. The CDR3 nucleotides read TGTGCCAGTAGTATCTGGGGAGAGGGATTCGAGACCCAGTACTTC. Amino acids: CASSIWGEGFETQYF.

This clonotype appeared a few times. The gene calls are TRBV5-1 and TRBJ1-1, with D unresolved. The CDR3 is made up of 13 amino acids. V gave up 4 bases and J gave up 3 bases, with 10 bases separating them. CDR1 is SGHRS, CDR2 YFSETQ, per germline. CDR3 nucleotide sequence: TGCGCCAGCAGCGCTCTGCAAGACACTGAAGCTTTCTTT. It specifies CASSALQDTEAFF. Supplemented by reference TRBV5-1 and TRBJ1-1, the full variable domain reads KAGVTQTPRYLIKTRGQQVTLSCSPISGHRSVSWYQQTPGQGLQFLFEYFSETQRNKGNFPGRFSGRQFSNSRSEMNVSTLELGDSALYLCASSALQDTEAFFGQGTRLTVV.

This chain joins TRBV11-2 and TRBJ2-7, with 8 bases lining up with TRBD1. CDR1 and CDR2 from the germline V gene are SGHAT and FQNNGV. Unmatched junction bases numbered 12, after V lost 5 bases and J lost 3 bases. This CDR3 is built from 16 residues. The CDR3 sequence: CASSTEVDRGSYEQYF. The CDR3 DNA is TGTGCCAGCAGCACCGAAGTCGACAGGGGCAGCTACGAGCAGTACTTC. Together with reference TRBV11-2 and TRBJ2-7, the CDR3 gives the full variable domain: EAGVAQSPRYKIIEKRQSVAFWCNPISGHATLYWYQQILGQGPKLLIQFQNNGVVDDSQLPKDRFSAERLKGVDSTLKIQPAKLEDSAVYLCASSTEVDRGSYEQYFGPGTRLTVT.

This clonotype was detected only a few times. The chain carries TRBV6-5 and TRBJ2-6, with unresolved D. Trimming removed 0 bases from V and 0 bases from J, with 6 bases in between. The CDR3 length is 16 residues. CDR1 is MNHEY, CDR2 SVGAGI, per germline. CDR3 loop: CASSYSLYSGANVLTF. Here the CDR3 DNA reads TGTGCCAGCAGTTACTCCCTCTACTCTGGGGCCAACGTCCTGACTTTC.

The rearrangement links TRBV25-1 to TRBJ2-3, with 10 nucleotides matching TRBD2. Germline V gene lookup returns CDR1 MGHDK and CDR2 SYGVNS. The CDR3 sequence is 17 residues long. V was clipped by 6 bases and J by 5 bases; unmatched bases: 14. The CDR3 reads CASRASGLAGAVDTQYF. Written as DNA, the CDR3 is TGTGCCAGCAGGGCCTCCGGGCTAGCGGGAGCAGTAGATACGCAGTATTTT. The variable domain in full, with the rest retrieved from reference TRBV25-1 and TRBJ2-3, is EADIYQTPRYLVIGTGKKITLECSQTMGHDKMYWYQQDPGMELHLIHYSYGVNSTEKGDLSSESTVSRIRTEHFPLTLESARPSHTSQYLCASRASGLAGAVDTQYFGPGTRLTVL.

This clonotype was counted only a few times. This chain connects TRBV18 to TRBJ1-1; D unclear. Trimming stripped 6 bases from V and 3 bases from J, with 11 bases between. This CDR3 region has 13 residues. Per germline, CDR1 KGHSH and CDR2 LQKENI. CDR3 in amino acids: CASSTTEDTEAFF. DNA of the CDR3: TGTGCCAGCTCTACGACGGAGGACACTGAAGCTTTCTTT.

This clonotype showed up just a few times. V is TRBV11-2 and J is TRBJ1-2, with D perhaps TRBD1 (6 bases). V lost 1 base to trimming and J lost 5 bases, with 17 bases between them. The CDR3 covers 16 residues. CDR1 and CDR2 (germline): SGHAT, FQNNGV. CDR3 DNA: TGTGCCAGCAGCTTAGGGACGACAGGCCGACAGTATGGCTACACCTTC. Translation gives CASSLGTTGRQYGYTF.

The chain joins TRBV5-5 to TRBJ1-1; 8 positions match TRBD1. The trim removed 5 bases at V and 6 bases at J, leaving 6 bases unmatched. This CDR3 is 13 amino acids long. The germline gives CDR1 SGHKS, CDR2 YYEKEE (reference sequence). DNA of the CDR3: TGTGCCAGCAGATGGGACAGGAGCTCTGAAGCTTTCTTT. This encodes CASRWDRSSEAFF.

There are many counts of this clonotype. The chain combines TRBV10-3 with TRBJ2-1, with 10 bases fitting TRBD2. Per germline, CDR1 ENHRY and CDR2 SYGVKD. V trimming: 7 bases; J trimming: 5 bases; junction bases outside the gene matches: 5. The CDR3 has 14 residues. CDR3 sequence reads: CAITSSGGNNEQFF. The CDR3 region has the DNA TGTGCCATCACTTCTAGCGGGGGTAACAATGAGCAGTTCTTC.